Shown below are 17 T cell receptor beta chains from a single sample sequenced in a study of human T cells and chemical hapten exposure. TCRdb itself ran the RACE reads through MiXCR, one entry per CDR3 protein. The data contain tens of thousands of distinct CDR3 sequences, roughly a tenth of them singletons. Time point specified: patch test 1, 2 weeks after DPC sensitization. Noted treatment: therapeutic diphenylcyclopropenone sensitization with weekly scalp DPC. Sequences were derived from whole blood, sampled in connection with sensitization to the hapten diphenylcyclopropenone (DPC). The receptors shown here come from a man aged 40-49 years with alopecia areata. Some clones in this sample may be carry-over from other donors' samples.

This clonotype was observed many times. The CDR3 region is CASSLAQDITGELFF. In DNA, the CDR3 is TGCGCCAGCAGCTTGGCGCAGGATATCACCGGGGAGCTGTTTTTT. The chain is built from TRBV5-1 and TRBJ2-2; D ambiguous. Germline V gene data show CDR1 as SGHRS and CDR2 as YFSETQ. Trimming took 0 bases from V and 4 from J, leaving 10 bases between them. The CDR3 covers 15 residues.

The genes are TRBV24-1 and TRBJ1-1; the D is unclear. Germline V CDR1 and CDR2: KGHDR, SFDVKD. V lost 1 base, J lost 0 bases, and 8 bases lay in between. This CDR3 comprises 15 residues. The CDR3 spells CATSDLRRMNTEAFF. CDR3 bases: TGTGCCACCAGTGATTTAAGGCGGATGAACACTGAAGCTTTCTTT.

This clonotype was counted ten times or more. The CDR3 DNA is TGCAGTGCGGGAGGACGGAACTATGGCTACACCTTC. This sequence encodes CSAGGRNYGYTF. The chain employs TRBV20-1 and TRBJ1-2; no definite D call. V was trimmed by 6 bases and J by 2 bases, leaving 10 bases between them. CDR3 length: 12 residues. Germline values: CDR1 DFQATT, CDR2 SNEGSKA (reference sequence).

This clonotype was observed a few times. The genes are TRBV18 and TRBJ2-7; D is unresolved. The CDR3 is 13 amino acids. Trimming left V 2 bases short and J 5 bases short, with 10 bases between. Germline V gives CDR1 KGHSH, CDR2 LQKENI. This CDR3 is CASSPGPTHEQYV. The CDR3, as DNA: TGTGCCAGCTCACCAGGGCCTACCCACGAGCAGTACGTC.

The table lists this clonotype with a few counts. The chain uses TRBV27 and TRBJ1-5; D remains ambiguous. V was cut by 6 bases and J by 7 bases, with 13 bases left in between. The CDR3 totals 13 residues. Germline V gene lookup returns CDR1 MNHEY and CDR2 SMNVEV (reference sequence). This CDR3 is CASSSKPGQPQHF. CDR3 sequence (DNA): TGTGCCAGCAGCTCTAAGCCGGGGCAGCCCCAGCATTTT.

This clonotype was recorded a few times. V gene TRBV3-1 combines with J gene TRBJ2-3, with 8 bases aligning to TRBD2. The germline V gene encodes CDR1 LGHDT and CDR2 YNNKEL (reference sequence). The length of the CDR3 is 19 residues. V gave up 2 bases and J gave up 5 bases; unmatched junction bases: 18. CDR3 loop: CASSQFSPPQRERGDTQYF. The CDR3, as DNA: TGTGCCAGCAGCCAATTTTCTCCACCACAGCGGGAGCGTGGAGATACGCAGTATTTT.

This clonotype has just a few counts. Here the CDR3 reads CASSKGHLSSYEQYV. CDR3 sequence (DNA): TGTGCCAGCAGTAAGGGACACTTGAGCTCCTACGAGCAGTACGTC. The chain links TRBV28 to TRBJ2-7; possible D gene TRBD1, 6 bases. V shed 5 bases and J shed 0 bases, with 14 bases lying between them. The V gene's germline CDR1 is MDHEN and CDR2 SYDVKM. This CDR3 spans 15 amino acids.

This clonotype is medium-sized (0.01 to 0.1%) by share. The CDR3 DNA reads TGTGCCAGCAGTTTATCCATATTGGGGGGAGATACGCAGTATTTT. Translating it yields CASSLSILGGDTQYF. V and J are TRBV27 and TRBJ2-3; TRBD2 might be the D (6 bases). The CDR3 has 15 residues. V was shortened by 0 bases and J by 5 bases, with 12 bases between the two germline ends. Germline loops: CDR1 MNHEY, CDR2 SMNVEV (reference sequence).

At least ten counts were recorded for this clonotype. The rearrangement joins TRBV6-5 to TRBJ1-2, with D unresolved. V was shortened by 2 bases and J by 1 base, with 11 bases between the two germline ends. The germline CDR1 and CDR2 sequences are MNHEY and SVGAGI. CDR3 length equals 15 residues. The CDR3 sequence is CASSYTGNLNYGYTF. CDR3 in DNA: TGTGCCAGCAGTTACACGGGAAACCTTAACTATGGCTACACCTTC.

This clonotype came up a few times. The chain combines TRBV6-5 with TRBJ2-5, with D unresolved. Deletions cut 6 bases from V and 4 bases from J, with 12 bases between. Germline CDR1 reads MNHEY; CDR2 reads SVGAGI. This CDR3 is built from 13 residues. CDR3 nucleotides: TGTGCCAGCAGCGGTAGTTCGGCAGAGACCCAGTACTTC. It is translated as CASSGSSAETQYF.

CDR3 residues: CASSLGQGNHNEQFF. CDR3 DNA sequence: TGTGCCAGCTCGCTCGGCCAGGGCAACCACAATGAGCAGTTCTTC. The rearrangement links TRBV18 to TRBJ2-1, with D possibly matching TRBD1 (5 bases). Germline CDR1 reads KGHSH; CDR2 reads LQKENI. The CDR3 covers 15 residues. V lost 6 bases, J lost 5 bases, and 17 bases lay in between.

This clonotype showed up just a few times. V gene TRBV21-1 combines with J gene TRBJ2-7; no check of the table's D call, TRBD1, against the DNA was made. TRBV21-1 is labeled a pseudogene. The CDR3 runs 14 residues. This CDR3 is CASSFHRGQDEQYV. CDR3 nucleotides: TGTGCCAGCAGCTTTCACAGGGGGCAAGACGAGCAGTACGTC.

The gene calls are TRBV6-2 or TRBV6-3 and TRBJ1-1, with TRBD1 matching over 8 bases. V was pared by 2 bases and J by 3 bases, with 11 bases of the junction left unmatched. The CDR3 is 17 residues long. Germline CDR1 is MNHEY and CDR2 is SVGEGT. The CDR3 here is CASSYILPPRGHTEAFF. CDR3 sequence (DNA): TGTGCCAGCAGTTACATCCTCCCCCCCAGGGGGCACACTGAAGCTTTCTTT.

This clonotype was detected only a few times. The rearrangement uses TRBV28 and TRBJ2-3; unclear D gene. CDR1 is MDHEN and CDR2 is SYDVKM in the germline V gene. The V and J ends lost 3 bases and 7 bases respectively, with 17 bases between them. The CDR3 is 15 amino acids. The DNA for the CDR3 is TGTGCCAGCAGTTTTGTTGAAGCCCTCTTAAATACGCAGTATTTT. This sequence encodes CASSFVEALLNTQYF.

Concerning this clonotype: This may be a read error: a much more frequent sequence differs by one nucleotide. The chain uses TRBV20-1 and TRBJ1-5; unclear D gene. This CDR3 has 12 amino acids. Germline V gives CDR1 DFQATT, CDR2 SNEGSKA (reference sequence). CDR3 bases: TGCAATGCTTTACCCGGCAATCAGCCCCAGCATTTT. It codes for CNALPGNQPQHF.

This clonotype was recorded only once. The chain is built from TRBV29-1 and TRBJ2-3, with D maybe TRBD1 (6 bases). Germline loops: CDR1 SQVTM, CDR2 ANQGSEA. The CDR3 runs 11 residues. V was trimmed by 4 bases and J by 5 bases, leaving 7 bases between them. CDR3 bases: TGCAGCGTTGGAGGGGGAGATACGCAGTATTTT. Translated: CSVGGGDTQYF.

In its sample, this clonotype was seen once. The chain combines TRBV7-2 with TRBJ2-3; a weak D match, TRBD2 (6 bases). This CDR3 is 16 amino acids long. Germline V lookup: CDR1 SGHTA, CDR2 FQGNSA. Trimming removed 0 bases at V and 2 bases at J, with 12 bases between. CDR3 nucleotides: TGTGCCAGCAGCTTAGCAGGGACTCGAAACACAGATACGCAGTATTTT. Protein sequence: CASSLAGTRNTDTQYF.